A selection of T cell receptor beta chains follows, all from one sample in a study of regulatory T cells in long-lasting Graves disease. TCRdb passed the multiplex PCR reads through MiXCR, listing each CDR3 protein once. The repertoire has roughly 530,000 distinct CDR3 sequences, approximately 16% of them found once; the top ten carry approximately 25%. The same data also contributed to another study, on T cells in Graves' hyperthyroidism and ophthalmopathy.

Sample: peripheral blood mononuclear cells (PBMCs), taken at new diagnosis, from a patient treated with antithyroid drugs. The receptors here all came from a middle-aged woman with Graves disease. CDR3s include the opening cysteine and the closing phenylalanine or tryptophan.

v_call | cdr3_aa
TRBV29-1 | CRAGDSNYGYTF
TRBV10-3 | CAISERYSGANVLTF
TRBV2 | CASSGDMGDTQYF
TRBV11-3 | CASSFIRTQPQHF
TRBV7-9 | CASSHPGGTQYF
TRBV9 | CASSEAGGPIQETQYF
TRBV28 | CASDSRDFRSYEQYF
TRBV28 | CASSFWQAIGDSPLHF
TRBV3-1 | CASSGWNTGELFF
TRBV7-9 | CASSPPGLSSGNTIYF
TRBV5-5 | CASSSYFGLGEQYF
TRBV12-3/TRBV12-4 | CASSLDGTALSPLHF
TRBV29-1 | CSVGGPSTDTQYF
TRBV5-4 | CASSPTAGTGELFF
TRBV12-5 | CASGLVMEAKSEKLFF
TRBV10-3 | CAIRPGQGVETQYF
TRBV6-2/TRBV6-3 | CASSDPEQSGLRPLHF
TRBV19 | CASAPTKTVGNTEAFF
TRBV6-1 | CATKRWDSETSNQPQHF
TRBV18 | CASSPLTGPSYEQYF
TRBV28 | CAWQTGALNTEAFF
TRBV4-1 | CASSLTEATGETQYF
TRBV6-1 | CASSVDYGYTF
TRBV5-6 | CASSLAAGVAFF
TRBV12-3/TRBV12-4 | CASSTEFRQPQHF
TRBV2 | CASRALDNEQFF
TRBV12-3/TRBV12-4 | CASSLLAGNTGELFF
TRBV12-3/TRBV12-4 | CASSFDRGGSHTGELFF
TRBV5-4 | CASPGTSGDNEQFF
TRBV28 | CASSPSQAWQGGTGELFF
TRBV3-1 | CASSQVRHEQFF
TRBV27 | CASTPGGTSGYNEQFF
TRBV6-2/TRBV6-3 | CASSYSTGDTQYF
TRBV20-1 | CSGASGDSPLHF
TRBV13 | CASSLNRGQAGNEQFF
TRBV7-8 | CASSFLGPSSYNSPLHF
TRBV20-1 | CSARAEGGGYTF
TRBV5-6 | CASSRKGTEEGQPQHF
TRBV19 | CASSKGWGSYEQYF
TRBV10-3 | CAISESGVTQYF
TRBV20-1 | CSARDSSANTEAFF
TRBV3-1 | CASSQDRDGTQYF
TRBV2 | CASSDTIYTF
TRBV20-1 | CSARDYSGVGTEAFF
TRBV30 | CAWSQGTGENHGYTF
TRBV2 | CASSWGASYEQYF
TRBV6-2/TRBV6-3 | CASSYSGRGRGNSPLHF
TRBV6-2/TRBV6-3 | CASSYRQGETYEQYF
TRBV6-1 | CASSGGLAGYSYNEQFF
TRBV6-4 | CASSYYWLETQYF
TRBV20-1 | CSAPGGAGRTEAFF
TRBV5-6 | CASSSWTSGGPSTDTQYF
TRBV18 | CASSPRLGLVNTEAFF